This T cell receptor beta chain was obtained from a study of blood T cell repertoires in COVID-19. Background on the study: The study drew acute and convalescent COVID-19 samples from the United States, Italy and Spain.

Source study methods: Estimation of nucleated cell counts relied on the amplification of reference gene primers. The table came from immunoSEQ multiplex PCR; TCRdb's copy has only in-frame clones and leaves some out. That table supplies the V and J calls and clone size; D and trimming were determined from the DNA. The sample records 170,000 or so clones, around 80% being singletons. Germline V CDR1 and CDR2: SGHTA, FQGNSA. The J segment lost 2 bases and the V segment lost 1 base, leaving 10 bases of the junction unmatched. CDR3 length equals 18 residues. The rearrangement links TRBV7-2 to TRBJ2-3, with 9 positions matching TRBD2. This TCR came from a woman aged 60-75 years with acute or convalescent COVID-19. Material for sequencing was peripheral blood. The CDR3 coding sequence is TGTGCCAGCAGCTTAGTGTTGAGCGGGGGGTTAAACACAGATACGCAGTATTTT. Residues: CASSLVLSGGLNTDTQYF.